This T cell receptor (beta chain) was identified in a study of blood T cell repertoires in COVID-19. Study-level background: The United States, Italy and Spain supplied acute and convalescent COVID-19 samples. The analysed material was cDNA or gDNA that came from T cells, B-cell-depleted T cells, or PBMCs.

Germline CDR1 is LNHDA and CDR2 is SQIVND (reference sequence). V shed 3 bases and J shed 4 bases, with 9 bases lying between them. There are 14 residues in the CDR3. Per the original methods: The assay estimated nucleated cells by amplifying reference gene primers. TCRdb's table, derived via immunoSEQ multiplex PCR, lists solely in-frame clones and lacks some. The DNA was the basis for D and trimming; V, J and clone size are from that table. The table shows around 200,000 clones, with roughly 84% occurring only once. Sequenced input: peripheral blood. This receptor was obtained from a human donor with acute or convalescent COVID-19. The donor label of this sample is uncertain. This sequence joins TRBV19 and TRBJ1-4; D unresolved. CDR3 region: CASSIRGGNEKLFF. The CDR3 DNA reads TGTGCCAGTAGTATTCGGGGTGGTAATGAAAAACTGTTTTTT. The variable domain in full, with the rest retrieved from reference TRBV19 and TRBJ1-4, is DGGITQSPKYLFRKEGQNVTLSCEQNLNHDAMYWYRQDPGQGLRLIYYSQIVNDFQKGDIAEGYSVSREKKESFPLTVTSAQKNPTAFYLCASSIRGGNEKLFFGSGTQLSVL.